The T cell receptor beta chain under discussion was sequenced for a study of T cells in narcolepsy. The method was immunoSEQ multiplex PCR; TCRdb's version includes in-frame clones alone and lacks a portion of them. Found here are approximately 40,000 clones, about 91% of them singletons; the top ten hold around 1.2%. The CDR3 sequence is 15 residues long. V was clipped by 3 bases and J by 6 bases, with 14 bases between them. Per the germline V gene, CDR1 is SGHVS and CDR2 is FQNEAQ. This receptor was identified in a human donor with narcolepsy. The gene calls are TRBV7-8 and TRBJ1-4; tentative D call: TRBD1 (5 bases). Sequenced: CD45RA- memory CD4+ T cells from PBMCs. The chain's CDR3 is CASSFDSYHDEKLFF. In DNA form, the CDR3 reads TGTGCCAGCAGCTTCGACAGCTATCATGATGAAAAACTGTTTTTT. The full variable domain, rest sourced from reference TRBV7-8 and TRBJ1-4, is GAGVSQSPRYKVAKRGQDVALRCDPISGHVSLFWYQQALGQGPEFLTYFQNEAQLDKSGLPSDRFFAERPEGSVSTLKIQRTQQEDSAVYLCASSFDSYHDEKLFFGSGTQLSVL.